The rows below give T cell receptor beta chains drawn from one sample of a study of blood T cell repertoires in COVID-19. Profiled with immunoSEQ multiplex PCR; TCRdb holds only in-frame clones, not every one. The sample holds about 220,000 clones, 80% to 90% seen once. Material for sequencing was peripheral blood. These receptors all come from a man aged 25-45 years with active or convalescent COVID-19. Each CDR3 is given with its conserved first and last residue. The D gene is left open where the match is weak. Size is stated for part of the rows, as once, few or many counts, or as a class when the clone is expanded.

clone size	V gene	D gene	J gene	CDR3 protein	CDR3 DNA
.	TRBV4-3	.	TRBJ2-7	CASSQELGGAPYEQYF	TGCGCCAGCAGCCAGGAACTAGGAGGGGCCCCCTACGAGCAGTACTTC
.	TRBV6-6	.	TRBJ1-4	CASIGATNEKLFF	TGTGCCAGCATCGGGGCAACTAATGAAAAACTGTTTTTT
.	TRBV5-1	.	TRBJ2-7	CASSLRDTYAYEQYF	TGCGCCAGCAGCTTGAGGGACACCTATGCCTACGAGCAGTACTTC
.	TRBV15	.	TRBJ1-5	CATARGTNSNQPQHF	TGTGCCACCGCCCGGGGGACCAATAGCAATCAGCCCCAGCATTTT
.	TRBV19	TRBD2	TRBJ2-1	CASTPSGGGHNEQFF	TGTGCCAGTACCCCTAGCGGGGGGGGACACAATGAGCAGTTCTTC
.	TRBV4-1	TRBD1	TRBJ1-6	CASSPGDSSPLHF	TGCGCCAGCAGCCCCGGGGACAGTTCACCCCTCCACTTT
.	TRBV7-2	.	TRBJ1-6	CASSFPGHYNSPLHF	TGTGCCAGCAGCTTTCCGGGACACTATAATTCACCCCTCCACTTT
.	TRBV5-6	TRBD1	TRBJ2-7	CASSTYPADRLGREQYF	TGTGCCAGCAGCACCTACCCCGCGGACAGGCTAGGGCGCGAGCAGTACTTC
.	TRBV19	.	TRBJ1-2	CASSEAINYGYTF	TGTGCCAGTAGTGAGGCGATTAACTATGGCTACACCTTC
.	TRBV3-1/TRBV3-2	.	TRBJ1-1	CASSQGAQAFF	TGTGCCAGCAGCCAAGGCGCTCAAGCTTTCTTT
.	TRBV2	TRBD2	TRBJ2-3	CASSERLAGGGDTQYF	TGTGCCAGCAGTGAAAGACTAGCGGGAGGTGGAGATACGCAGTATTTT
.	TRBV24-1	.	TRBJ2-7	CATRAWGQRYEQYF	TGTGCCACCAGGGCATGGGGGCAGCGCTACGAGCAGTACTTC
.	TRBV2	.	TRBJ1-2	CASSRLTDFEGYTF	TGTGCCAGCAGCCGACTCACCGACTTCGAGGGCTACACCTTC
.	TRBV5-4	TRBD2	TRBJ2-1	CASSLGRGTSGYNEQFF	TGTGCCAGCAGCTTGGGACGCGGGACTAGCGGCTACAATGAGCAGTTCTTC
.	TRBV29-1	TRBD2	TRBJ2-7	CSVVGIAGTYEQYF	TGCAGCGTTGTAGGAATAGCGGGGACCTACGAGCAGTACTTC
.	TRBV7-6	.	TRBJ1-1	CASSLARGGRTEAFF	TGTGCCAGCAGCTTAGCGCGGGGGGGGCGCACTGAAGCTTTCTTT
.	TRBV7-3	.	TRBJ1-2	CASSLQGPMSGYTF	TGTGCCAGCAGCCTACAGGGCCCCATGAGCGGCTACACCTTC
.	TRBV29-1	.	TRBJ2-7	CSVALSSYEQYF	TGCAGCGTTGCCCTGAGCTCCTACGAGCAGTACTTC
.	TRBV28	.	TRBJ1-1	CASRLTANTEAFF	TGTGCCAGCAGGCTCACAGCGAACACTGAAGCTTTCTTT
.	TRBV5-1	.	TRBJ2-7	CASSFVTRGSYEQYF	TGCGCCAGCAGCTTCGTGACCCGGGGGTCCTACGAGCAGTACTTC
.	TRBV30	TRBD2	TRBJ2-5	CAWSVPGTSGGRTQYF	TGTGCCTGGAGTGTACCTGGGACTAGCGGGGGAAGGACCCAGTACTTC
.	TRBV5-1	TRBD2	TRBJ2-7	CASSPIAGARDEQYF	TGCGCCAGCAGCCCAATAGCGGGAGCTAGAGACGAGCAGTACTTC
once	TRBV12-3/TRBV12-4	.	TRBJ1-5	CASSLRGRRHF	TGTGCCAGCAGTTTACGCGGTCGACGGCATTTT
.	TRBV27	TRBD2	TRBJ2-7	CASSSLAGGLPYEQYF	TGTGCCAGCAGTTCCCTAGCGGGGGGCTTACCCTACGAGCAGTACTTC
.	TRBV10-1	.	TRBJ2-1	CASSDDRYPLNEQFF	TGCGCCAGCAGTGACGACAGGTACCCTTTGAATGAGCAGTTCTTC
.	TRBV5-1	TRBD1	TRBJ1-4	CASSWGQGSEKLFF	TGCGCCAGCAGCTGGGGACAGGGGAGCGAAAAACTGTTTTTT
.	TRBV27	TRBD1	TRBJ2-7	CASSPDRSYEQYF	TGTGCCAGCAGCCCGGACAGGTCCTACGAGCAGTACTTC
once	TRBV3-1/TRBV3-2	.	TRBJ1-3	CASSSRTTGNTIYF	TGTGCCAGCAGCTCGCGGACTACTGGAAACACCATATATTTT
.	TRBV2	.	TRBJ1-1	CASSGQSPKGGTEAFF	TGTGCCAGCAGTGGACAGTCACCGAAAGGGGGTACTGAAGCTTTCTTT
.	TRBV7-3	.	TRBJ2-6	CASSLTTRAREISGANVLTF	TGTGCCAGCAGCTTAACGACCCGGGCCAGGGAAATCTCTGGGGCCAACGTCCTGACTTTC
.	TRBV12-3/TRBV12-4	TRBD1	TRBJ1-2	CASRQGFGYTF	TGTGCCAGCAGACAGGGGTTTGGCTACACCTTC